This paragraph covers one TCR beta chain sequence. TCRdb keeps only in-frame clones here, not all; method: immunoSEQ multiplex PCR. The sample lists 2.5 million or so clones, more than 90% seen once, with around 0.14% in the top ten. These data come from a study of shared clonotypes between healthy human individuals. Overall study context: Each donor contributed plates that comprised three CD4 naive, three CD4 memory, two CD8 naive and one CD8 memory.

This CDR3 has 16 residues. The J segment lost 5 bases and the V segment lost 6 bases, leaving 6 bases of the junction unmatched. In germline, CDR1 is MNHEY, CDR2 SMNVEV (reference sequence). Donors, healthy HIV-negative adults, lacked recent acute infections or vaccinations. The receptor was isolated from a young man in good health. The source material was naive CD4+ T cells sorted from blood. Regarding subset: CD45RA+ positively selected. The chain joins TRBV27 to TRBJ2-2; 13 nucleotides line up with TRBD2. The CDR3 reads CASSVGLAGYTGELFF. The CDR3 region has the DNA TGTGCCAGCAGCGTGGGACTAGCGGGGTATACCGGGGAGCTGTTTTTT.